This section outlines one T cell receptor beta chain sequence together with its context. Which cohort a participant joined came from the clinical history participants gave. Donors in Cohort 3 who had recovered were those with two negative PCRs, healthcare professional clearance, or resolution of their symptoms. Original data processing: For nucleated cells, counts were estimated from reference gene primer amplification. The protocol was immunoSEQ multiplex PCR, while the TCRdb copy is restricted to in-frame clones and leaves out a portion. From that table come the V and J calls and clone size; the DNA was used to work out D and trimming. The sample lists approximately 350,000 clones, less than 90% occurring once. Trimming removed 5 bases at V and 1 base at J, with 14 bases between. The CDR3 runs to 15 residues. Germline loops: CDR1 SGHAT, CDR2 FQNNGV. The sample comes from a study of blood T cell repertoires in COVID-19.

Sequenced: PBMCs or T cells enriched from blood (not recorded which). The chain couples TRBV11-2 to TRBJ1-1, with D unresolved. This receptor was taken from a woman aged 25 to 39 who had recovered from COVID-19. This CDR3 reads CASSGLGRPNTEAFF. The CDR3 bases are TGTGCCAGCAGCGGCCTAGGGAGACCGAACACTGAAGCTTTCTTT.